This T cell receptor (beta chain) is from a study of cytomegalovirus exposure and HLA in healthy donors. Findings and limits, study-wide: The records held CMV serostatus as the only immune exposure information.

Germline V gene data show CDR1 as LNHDA and CDR2 as SQIVND (reference sequence). Trimming removed 10 bases from V and 5 bases from J, with 22 bases in between. The CDR3 totals 15 residues. A note on this clone: Its antigen is undetermined.

At sampling all donors were nominally healthy, likely with unrecorded immune exposures. A multiplex PCR was run with 60 Vbeta primers and 13 Jbeta primers. Sequencing was performed with immunoSEQ multiplex PCR; in TCRdb, only in-frame clones are kept and a portion is missing. The sample records around 92,000 clones, more than 70% being singletons. The chain recombines TRBV19 with TRBJ2-3; D may be TRBD2 (5 bases). The TCR comes from a man younger than 35 in good health and CMV-seronegative. Sample: PBMCs. The CDR3 sequence: CATEGRTVGRDTQYF. Here the CDR3 DNA reads TGTGCCACCGAGGGTCGCACGGTAGGAAGAGATACGCAGTATTTT.